Each of the 30 T cell receptor beta chains below was sequenced from the same sample in a study of shared clonotypes between healthy human individuals. The data were produced by immunoSEQ multiplex PCR, yet TCRdb's version contains in-frame clones alone and is incomplete. This repertoire shows some 2,100,000 clones, approximately 94% found once; its top ten account for 1.5% to 2%. Naive CD8 cells lacked CD45RO and underwent positive selection for CCR7, leaving out terminally differentiated effector memory CD45RA+ cells. Material: naive CD8+ T cells from PBMCs. All receptors come from a man younger than 30 in good health. Some clones in this sample may be carry-over from other donors' samples.

This sequence joins TRBV4-3 and TRBJ1-5, with 7 bases aligning to TRBD1. Germline lookup yields CDR1 LGHNA and CDR2 YSLEER. CDR3 length: 16 amino acids. V was clipped by 2 bases and J by 2 bases; unmatched bases: 6. CDR3 in DNA: TGCGCCAGCAGCCAACATCAGGGGGATCGCAATCAGCCCCAGCATTTT. This sequence encodes CASSQHQGDRNQPQHF.

The rearrangement links TRBV6-5 to TRBJ1-1, with 9 bases identical to TRBD1. The ends lost 5 bases at V and 5 bases at J; junction bases unmatched: 3. Germline values: CDR1 MNHEY, CDR2 SVGAGI. The CDR3 has 13 residues. The CDR3 loop reads CASSHRGRTEAFF. CDR3 in DNA: TGTGCCAGCAGTCACAGGGGGCGGACTGAAGCTTTCTTT.

Here the CDR3 reads CASSLWGWGEQYF. The CDR3, as DNA: TGTGCCAGCAGTTTATGGGGCTGGGGAGAGCAGTACTTC. The V gene is TRBV27, the J gene TRBJ2-7, with a tentative D call TRBD1 (5 bases). Germline V gene sequence: CDR1 MNHEY, CDR2 SMNVEV (reference sequence). The germline V and J ends were trimmed by 1 base and 7 bases, with 11 bases remaining between them. This CDR3 comprises 13 residues.

This clone was counted only a few times. This rearrangement joins TRBV29-1 to TRBJ1-1; 7 bases map to TRBD1. The junction had 9 bases not matched to a gene; V was cut back by 4 bases and J by 4 bases. The CDR3 runs to 14 residues. Per the germline V gene, CDR1 is SQVTM and CDR2 is ANQGSEA. The CDR3 DNA sequence: TGCAGCGTTGTAACAGGGGAGTGGAGCACTGAAGCTTTCTTT. It encodes CSVVTGEWSTEAFF.

About this clone itself: This sample also contains other DNA sequences that code for the same CDR3. The genes are TRBV7-9 and TRBJ2-1; D not certain. The V and J ends lost 3 bases and 2 bases respectively, with 8 bases between them. This CDR3 has 14 amino acids. From germline, CDR1 is SEHNR and CDR2 FQNEAQ (reference sequence). Written as DNA, the CDR3 is TGTGCCAGCAGCTTTGGCGGAACCTACAATGAGCAGTTCTTC. Encoded protein: CASSFGGTYNEQFF.

This clone was recorded once. The J gene is TRBJ2-7, the V gene TRBV27, with a tentative D call TRBD1 (6 bases). V lost 3 bases and J lost 3, with 12 bases in between. The germline V gene encodes CDR1 MNHEY and CDR2 SMNVEV (reference sequence). CDR3 length equals 14 residues. The CDR3 protein is CASSFAGTLYEQYF. Written as DNA, the CDR3 is TGTGCCAGCAGTTTCGCCGGGACACTCTACGAGCAGTACTTC.

A remark on this clone: In the same sample, other DNA sequences code for this CDR3. CDR3 bases: TGTGCCAGCAGCGGGGGACAGGGGAACACTGAAGCTTTCTTT. Residues: CASSGGQGNTEAFF. The rearrangement joins TRBV9 to TRBJ1-1; 9 nucleotides match TRBD1. Germline CDR1 and CDR2: SGDLS and YYNGEE. J was trimmed by 1 base and V by 3 bases; bases with no gene match: 1. This CDR3 is built from 14 residues. The full variable domain, its missing parts supplied by reference TRBV9 and TRBJ1-1, is DSGVTQTPKHLITATGQRVTLRCSPRSGDLSVYWYQQSLDQGLQFLIQYYNGEERAKGNILERFSAQQFPDLHSELNLSSLELGDSALYFCASSGGQGNTEAFFGQGTRLTVV.

The chain joins TRBV9 to TRBJ2-2, with 10 bases fitting TRBD2. V lost 0 bases and J lost 6; bases outside the gene matches: 8. The CDR3 contains 17 residues. Germline lookup yields CDR1 SGDLS and CDR2 YYNGEE. The CDR3 spells CASSVGLAGVFPGELFF. In DNA form, the CDR3 reads TGTGCCAGCAGCGTAGGACTAGCGGGTGTTTTTCCCGGGGAGCTGTTTTTT.

Comment on this clone: The identical CDR3 is also encoded by other nucleotide sequences in the sample. The chain uses TRBV27 and TRBJ2-3; D is undetermined. Trimming cost V 2 bases and J 2 bases, with 5 bases left between them. CDR1 is MNHEY, CDR2 SMNVEV, per germline (reference sequence). The length of the CDR3 is 13 residues. The CDR3 DNA follows: TGTGCCAGCAGTTTAAGGGACACAGATACGCAGTATTTT. Translating it yields CASSLRDTDTQYF.

CDR3 bases: TGCGCCAGCAGCTTAGGGACCAACTTGAACACTGAAGCTTTCTTT. Amino acids: CASSLGTNLNTEAFF. The V and J genes are TRBV5-1 and TRBJ1-1, with D possibly TRBD1 on 5 matching bases. CDR1 and CDR2 (germline): SGHRS, YFSETQ. Trimming pared 2 bases from V and 0 bases from J, leaving 11 bases between. The CDR3 consists of 15 residues.

The chain has TRBV19 and TRBJ2-5, with 7 bases that match TRBD1. Germline V gene lookup returns CDR1 LNHDA and CDR2 SQIVND (reference sequence). The CDR3 has 15 residues. After removal of 4 bases from V and 2 bases from J, the junction contained 7 bases not matched to a gene. CDR3 protein: CASSNRDRMQETQYF. Written as DNA, the CDR3 is TGTGCCAGTAGTAACCGGGACAGAATGCAAGAGACCCAGTACTTC.

V and J are TRBV29-1 and TRBJ2-5; 7 nucleotides match TRBD2. The ends lost 1 base at V and 2 bases at J; junction bases unmatched: 7. The CDR3 has 15 amino acids. Germline values: CDR1 SQVTM, CDR2 ANQGSEA. Here the CDR3 DNA reads TGCAGCGTTGAAGGCGGGGAGGGGCCTCAAGAGACCCAGTACTTC. This encodes CSVEGGEGPQETQYF.

On this clone itself: Different DNA sequences within this sample yield the same CDR3. J is TRBJ1-1 and V is TRBV6-5, with D hard to call. V was trimmed by 2 bases and J by 3 bases, leaving 10 bases between them. Germline V gene sequence: CDR1 MNHEY, CDR2 SVGAGI. The CDR3 is 14 residues long. CDR3 coding DNA: TGTGCCAGCAGTTACACGGAAGGGTACACTGAAGCTTTCTTT. This translates into CASSYTEGYTEAFF.

The chain combines TRBV25-1 with TRBJ2-7; D not certain. Germline V gives CDR1 MGHDK, CDR2 SYGVNS. The CDR3 extends over 15 amino acids. The germline V and J ends were trimmed by 3 bases and 0 bases, with 12 bases remaining between them. In DNA, the CDR3 is TGTGCCAGCAGTGACCCCAAGACCTTCTCCTACGAGCAGTACTTC. This gives the protein CASSDPKTFSYEQYF.

The V gene is TRBV28, the J gene TRBJ2-3; TRBD1 agrees at 9 bases. Germline V CDR1 and CDR2: MDHEN, SYDVKM. The CDR3 has 15 residues. The ends lost 3 bases at V and 6 bases at J; junction bases unmatched: 7. DNA of the CDR3: TGTGCCAGCAGTTTCATGACAGGGGGAACGGATACGCAGTATTTT. The encoded protein is CASSFMTGGTDTQYF.

This clone appeared once. The J gene is TRBJ2-1, the V gene TRBV27; TRBD1 matches 9 bases. The germline V gene encodes CDR1 MNHEY and CDR2 SMNVEV (reference sequence). V shed 5 bases and J 6 bases; nucleotides not matched to a gene: 11. The CDR3 has 16 residues. The CDR3 region is CASSLLLGTGPNEQFF. CDR3 sequence (DNA): TGTGCCAGCAGTCTACTTCTCGGGACAGGGCCCAATGAGCAGTTCTTC.

V gene TRBV9 combines with J gene TRBJ2-1, with unresolved D. CDR1 and CDR2 from the germline V gene are SGDLS and YYNGEE. The CDR3 is made up of 14 amino acids. V was trimmed by 1 base and J by 9 bases, leaving 14 bases between them. The CDR3 loop reads CASSVTGSSGEQFF. As DNA, the CDR3 is TGTGCCAGCAGCGTAACTGGCTCCAGTGGTGAGCAGTTCTTC.

V usage is TRBV25-1 and J usage is TRBJ2-3; TRBD2 might be the D (6 bases). The CDR3 is made up of 11 amino acids. Germline V lookup: CDR1 MGHDK, CDR2 SYGVNS. Here the CDR3 DNA reads TGTGCTAGCGGATACACAGATACGCAGTATTTT. It is translated as CASGYTDTQYF.

The genes are TRBV7-9 and TRBJ2-3; no reliable D call. Germline values: CDR1 SEHNR, CDR2 FQNEAQ (reference sequence). Trimming pared 2 bases from V and 3 bases from J, leaving 9 bases between. The CDR3 runs 14 residues. The CDR3 is CASSLYGVTDTQYF. CDR3 in DNA: TGTGCCAGCAGCTTATATGGAGTGACAGATACGCAGTATTTT. Using reference TRBV7-9 and TRBJ2-3 for the parts outside the CDR3, the full variable domain is DTGVSQNPRHKITKRGQNVTFRCDPISEHNRLYWYRQTLGQGPEFLTYFQNEAQLEKSRLLSDRFSAERPKGSFSTLEIQRTEQGDSAMYLCASSLYGVTDTQYFGPGTRLTVL.

The chain employs TRBV7-9 and TRBJ2-2; D possibly corresponds to TRBD2 (6 bases). CDR3 length: 17 residues. Germline V gives CDR1 SEHNR, CDR2 FQNEAQ (reference sequence). V was shortened by 5 bases and J by 0 bases, with 16 bases between the two germline ends. Written as DNA, the CDR3 is TGTGCCAGCAGCGGATGGACGGGGGTAGCGAACACCGGGGAGCTGTTTTTT. Its translation is CASSGWTGVANTGELFF. Filled out from reference TRBV7-9 and TRBJ2-2, the complete variable domain reads DTGVSQNPRHKITKRGQNVTFRCDPISEHNRLYWYRQTLGQGPEFLTYFQNEAQLEKSRLLSDRFSAERPKGSFSTLEIQRTEQGDSAMYLCASSGWTGVANTGELFFGEGSRLTVL.

V gene TRBV7-9 combines with J gene TRBJ1-1; D gene uncertain. The germline gives CDR1 SEHNR, CDR2 FQNEAQ (reference sequence). The CDR3 extends over 15 amino acids. Trimming pared 2 bases from V and 2 bases from J, leaving 12 bases between. The CDR3 sequence: CASSLRLGRNTEAFF. The CDR3 bases are TGTGCCAGCAGCTTACGACTTGGGAGAAACACTGAAGCTTTCTTT.

This clone has more than one count but fewer than ten. The DNA of the CDR3 is TGTGCCAGCAGCGTAGGGGGTAGCGGAGCTACCGGGGAGCTGTTTTTT. Protein: CASSVGGSGATGELFF. The chain uses TRBV9 and TRBJ2-2; D possibly corresponds to TRBD2 (6 bases). The CDR3 length is 16 residues. V dropped 0 bases and J dropped 5 bases, with 14 bases sitting between them. CDR1 is SGDLS and CDR2 is YYNGEE in the germline V gene.

The V call is TRBV19, the J call TRBJ2-1, with a weak D call TRBD2 (5 bases). Trimming stripped 5 bases from V and 9 bases from J, with 11 bases between. CDR1 is LNHDA, CDR2 SQIVND, per germline (reference sequence). This CDR3 has 12 amino acids. The chain's CDR3 is CASSGGIGEQFF. Here the CDR3 DNA reads TGTGCCAGTAGTGGAGGTATCGGTGAGCAGTTCTTC.

This chain joins TRBV7-9 and TRBJ2-3; 10 bases agree with TRBD2. From germline, CDR1 is SEHNR and CDR2 FQNEAQ (reference sequence). The CDR3 has 16 amino acids. V was clipped by 4 bases and J by 2 bases; unmatched bases: 6. The CDR3 bases are TGTGCCAGCAGCTGGGGGACTAGCGCCTTCACAGATACGCAGTATTTT. It encodes CASSWGTSAFTDTQYF.

The chain uses TRBV6-5 and TRBJ2-1; D gene uncertain. The CDR3 sequence is 13 residues long. Germline CDR1 MNHEY, CDR2 SVGAGI. The V end lost 0 bases, the J end lost 8 bases, and 8 bases lay between the germline ends. The CDR3 coding sequence is TGTGCCAGCAGTTACTCGGATGGGGATGAGCAGTTCTTC. It yields the protein CASSYSDGDEQFF.

The chain uses TRBV7-9 and TRBJ1-4, with TRBD1 identical over 7 bases. The CDR3 has 14 residues. CDR1 is SEHNR, CDR2 FQNEAQ, per germline (reference sequence). J lost 8 bases, V lost 5 bases, and 8 bases had no gene match. CDR3 sequence reads: CASSQDREEEKLFF. The CDR3 bases are TGTGCCAGCAGCCAAGACAGGGAGGAAGAAAAACTGTTTTTT.

V usage is TRBV6-6 and J usage is TRBJ2-5; 10 nucleotides agree with TRBD2. CDR1 is MNHNY, CDR2 SVGAGI, per germline (reference sequence). Germline trimming cut 7 bases from V and 1 base from J; bases unmatched to any gene: 6. The CDR3 spans 15 residues. The CDR3 region is CASTPGTSAQETQYF. CDR3 nucleotide sequence: TGTGCCAGCACCCCTGGGACTAGCGCCCAAGAGACCCAGTACTTC.

This chain uses TRBV9 with TRBJ2-7, with a tentative D call TRBD2 (7 bases). The CDR3 is 16 amino acids. Germline CDR1 SGDLS, CDR2 YYNGEE. V lost 3 bases and J 3 bases, leaving 19 bases between the germline ends. The CDR3 protein is CASSGGAASGRYEQYF. DNA of the CDR3: TGTGCCAGCAGCGGGGGGGCGGCTAGCGGTCGCTACGAGCAGTACTTC.

CDR3: CASSQDRTGGWNYGYTF. The CDR3 DNA sequence: TGCGCCAGCAGCCAAGATCGCACAGGGGGCTGGAACTATGGCTACACCTTC. This rearrangement joins TRBV4-1 to TRBJ1-2, with 9 bases matching TRBD1. After removal of 0 bases from V and 2 bases from J, the junction contained 7 bases not matched to a gene. The germline V gene has CDR1 MGHRA and CDR2 YSYEKL. The CDR3 contains 17 residues.

V gene TRBV9 combines with J gene TRBJ2-3; D gene unclear. The CDR3 is 14 amino acids. From germline, CDR1 is SGDLS and CDR2 YYNGEE. V shed 6 bases and J shed 2 bases, with 13 bases lying between them. The CDR3 sequence is CASNGWGITDTQYF. The CDR3 nucleotides read TGTGCCAGCAACGGTTGGGGAATCACAGATACGCAGTATTTT.